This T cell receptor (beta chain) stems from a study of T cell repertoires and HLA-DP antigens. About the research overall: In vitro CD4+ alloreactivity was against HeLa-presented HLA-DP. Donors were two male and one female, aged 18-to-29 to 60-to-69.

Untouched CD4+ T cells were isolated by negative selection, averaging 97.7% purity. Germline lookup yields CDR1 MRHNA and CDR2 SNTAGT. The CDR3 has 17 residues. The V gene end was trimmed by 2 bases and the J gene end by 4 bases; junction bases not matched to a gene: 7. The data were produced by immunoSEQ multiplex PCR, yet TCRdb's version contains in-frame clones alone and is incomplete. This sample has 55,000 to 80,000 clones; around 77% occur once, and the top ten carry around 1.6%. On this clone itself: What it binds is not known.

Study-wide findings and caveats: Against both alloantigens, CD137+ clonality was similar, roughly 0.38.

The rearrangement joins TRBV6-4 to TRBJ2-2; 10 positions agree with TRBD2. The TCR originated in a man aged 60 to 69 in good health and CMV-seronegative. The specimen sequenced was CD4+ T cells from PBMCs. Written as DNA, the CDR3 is TGTGCCAGCAGTGACCGAGCGGGGGGGCTCAGCACCGGGGAGCTGTTTTTT. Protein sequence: CASSDRAGGLSTGELFF.